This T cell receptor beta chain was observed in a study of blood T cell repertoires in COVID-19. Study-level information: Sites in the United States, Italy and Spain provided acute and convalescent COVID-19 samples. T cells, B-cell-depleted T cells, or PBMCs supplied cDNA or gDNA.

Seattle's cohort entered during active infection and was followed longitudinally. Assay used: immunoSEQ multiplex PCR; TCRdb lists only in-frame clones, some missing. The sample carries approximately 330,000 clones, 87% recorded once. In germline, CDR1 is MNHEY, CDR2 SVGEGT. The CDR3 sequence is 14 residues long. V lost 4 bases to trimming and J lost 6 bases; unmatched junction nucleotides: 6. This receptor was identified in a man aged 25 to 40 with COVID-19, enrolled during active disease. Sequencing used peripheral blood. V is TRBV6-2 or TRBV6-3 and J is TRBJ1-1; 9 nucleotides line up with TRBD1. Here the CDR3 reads CASSSPRDRAEAFF. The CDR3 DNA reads TGTGCCAGCAGTTCCCCCCGGGACAGGGCTGAAGCTTTCTTT.